The 18 T cell receptor beta chains listed next were all sequenced from one sample in a study of CD4 T cells in relation to SARS-CoV-2 and coronaviruses. These receptors have no known antigen. Using immunoSEQ multiplex PCR, the repertoire was profiled, and TCRdb retains in-frame clones only, with some absent. Among about 15,000 clones listed, roughly 80% were seen once. CD4+ T cells from unexposed donors were obtained before the COVID-19 pandemic (2011-2018). The cells were cultured for approximately 10 days before CD4+ T cells were isolated. The specimen sequenced was CD4+ T cells from PBMCs, cultured in vitro. The receptor set was obtained from a human donor in good health.

J is TRBJ1-4 and V is TRBV13; D possibly corresponds to TRBD1 (6 bases). The length of the CDR3 is 14 residues. V lost 2 bases, J lost 5 bases, and 9 bases lay in between. Germline V lookup: CDR1 PRHDT, CDR2 FYEKMQ (reference sequence). In DNA form, the CDR3 reads TGTGCCAGCAGCTTACGGGACACCAATGAAAAACTGTTTTTT. Residues: CASSLRDTNEKLFF.

This chain connects TRBV9 to TRBJ2-1; D uncertain. This CDR3 region has 16 residues. V shed 3 bases and J shed 6 bases, with 19 bases lying between them. CDR1 and CDR2 (germline): SGDLS, YYNGEE. The CDR3 DNA reads as TGTGCCAGCAGCGCGCCCTCCCACCGATCGGTCAATGAGCAGTTCTTC. Translating it yields CASSAPSHRSVNEQFF.

The chain combines TRBV6-5 with TRBJ1-1; D remains ambiguous. CDR3 length: 13 amino acids. Trimming cost V 0 bases and J 0 bases, with 2 bases left between them. Looked up from germline, CDR1 is MNHEY and CDR2 is SVGAGI. CDR3: CASSYSLNTEAFF. The CDR3 nucleotides are TGTGCCAGCAGTTACTCCTTGAACACTGAAGCTTTCTTT.

The rearrangement uses TRBV7-9 and TRBJ2-1; 12 bases match TRBD2. The CDR3 is made up of 15 amino acids. Losses at the gene ends were 5 bases for V and 6 bases for J; bases not matched to a gene: 5. Germline V gene sequence: CDR1 SEHNR, CDR2 FQNEAQ (reference sequence). The CDR3 sequence is CASSRGLAGFNEQFF. CDR3 coding DNA: TGTGCCAGCAGCCGAGGACTAGCGGGATTCAATGAGCAGTTCTTC.

The chain links TRBV10-3 to TRBJ2-7; D call uncertain. The CDR3 spans 12 residues. Germline values: CDR1 ENHRY, CDR2 SYGVKD. V lost 8 bases and J lost 3, with 11 bases in between. CDR3 sequence reads: CAIGQDNYEQYF. The CDR3 DNA sequence: TGTGCCATCGGCCAGGATAACTACGAGCAGTACTTC.

V usage is TRBV20-1 and J usage is TRBJ1-5; no clear D. The V end lost 6 bases, the J end lost 7 bases, and 10 bases lay between the germline ends. Germline-derived CDR1 and CDR2 are DFQATT and SNEGSKA (reference sequence). This CDR3 spans 11 amino acids. The CDR3 sequence is CSAKGPQPQHF. CDR3 bases: TGCAGTGCGAAGGGTCCCCAGCCCCAGCATTTT.

The rearrangement links TRBV2 to TRBJ2-3; D remains ambiguous. CDR3 length: 13 amino acids. The germline V gene has CDR1 SNHLY and CDR2 FYNNEI. Deletions cut 0 bases from V and 1 base from J, with 2 bases between. CDR3 DNA sequence: TGTGCCAGCAGTGAAGCGGGCACAGATACGCAGTATTTT. This gives the protein CASSEAGTDTQYF.

The V and J genes are TRBV3-1 (or the pseudogene TRBV3-2) and TRBJ1-4; possibly TRBD1 for D (6 bases). Germline V gene lookup returns CDR1 LGHDT and CDR2 YNNKEL (reference sequence). Trimming shortened V by 4 bases and J by 4 bases, and 16 bases separated the two germline ends. There are 16 residues in the CDR3. Here the CDR3 reads CASSRQGRRFNEKLFF. Here the CDR3 DNA reads TGTGCCAGCAGCCGCCAGGGGCGACGATTTAATGAAAAACTGTTTTTT.

For the CDR3, the DNA is TGTGCCTGGAGTCCCCAGGCGGGAGGCGAGCAGTACTTC. Its protein product is CAWSPQAGGEQYF. This chain joins TRBV30 and TRBJ2-7; TRBD2 agrees at 8 bases. The CDR3 is made up of 13 amino acids. Trimming cost V 2 bases and J 6 bases; bases outside gene matches: 6. CDR1 and CDR2 (germline): GTSNPN, SVGIG (reference sequence). Full variable domain (outside the CDR3, taken from reference TRBV30 and TRBJ2-7): SQTIHQWPATLVQPVGSPLSLECTVEGTSNPNLYWYRQAAGRGLQLLFYSVGIGQISSEVPQNLSASRPQDRQFILSSKKLLLSDSGFYLCAWSPQAGGEQYFGPGTRLTVT.

The V gene is TRBV24-1, the J gene TRBJ2-7; D might be TRBD2 (6 bases). Between the trimmed V and J ends, which lost 4 bases and 4 bases, there was a span of 13 bases. This CDR3 has 14 amino acids. In germline, CDR1 is KGHDR, CDR2 SFDVKD. The DNA of the CDR3 is TGTGCCACCAGTGACCCGGGGGTGGGGTACGAGCAGTACTTC. It specifies CATSDPGVGYEQYF.

The J gene is TRBJ1-2, the V gene TRBV28; D is unclear. This CDR3 spans 15 amino acids. Germline V gives CDR1 MDHEN, CDR2 SYDVKM. Trimming removed 6 bases from V and 4 bases from J, with 18 bases in between. CDR3 region: CASRGAPGYGYGYTF. In DNA form, the CDR3 reads TGTGCCAGCAGAGGAGCACCGGGATATGGCTATGGCTACACCTTC.

The rearrangement uses TRBV7-9 and TRBJ2-2, with unresolved D. The CDR3 covers 14 residues. Germline V gives CDR1 SEHNR, CDR2 FQNEAQ (reference sequence). The V end lost 1 base, the J end lost 4 bases, and 7 bases lay between the germline ends. CDR3 DNA sequence: TGTGCCAGCAGCTTAGATTGGGGCACCGGGGAGCTGTTTTTT. Encoded protein: CASSLDWGTGELFF.

The sample holds a few counts of this clone. The chain links TRBV2 to TRBJ2-1; D remains ambiguous. The CDR3 is 15 residues long. Trimming removed 2 bases at V and 0 bases at J, with 8 bases between. Germline V gives CDR1 SNHLY, CDR2 FYNNEI. The CDR3 loop is CASSETFSSYNEQFF. The CDR3, as DNA: TGTGCCAGCAGTGAAACATTCTCCTCCTACAATGAGCAGTTCTTC. The variable domain in full, completed from reference TRBV2 and TRBJ2-1, reads EPEVTQTPSHQVTQMGQEVILRCVPISNHLYFYWYRQILGQKVEFLVSFYNNEISEKSEIFDDQFSVERPDGSNFTLKIRSTKLEDSAMYFCASSETFSSYNEQFFGPGTRLTVL.

In DNA form, the CDR3 reads TGTGCCATCAGACCAGACTTGAACACCGGGGAGCTGTTTTTT. Translated: CAIRPDLNTGELFF. V is TRBV10-3 and J is TRBJ2-2, with unresolved D. The CDR3 consists of 14 residues. From germline, CDR1 is ENHRY and CDR2 SYGVKD. V was trimmed by 6 bases and J by 1 base, leaving 9 bases between them.

The J gene is TRBJ2-3, the V gene TRBV21-1. TRBV21-1 is listed as a pseudogene. The CDR3 covers 18 residues. The CDR3 spells CASSKCMPPRRTTDTQYF. CDR3 DNA: TGTGCCAGCAGCAAATGCATGCCCCCAAGACGCACCACAGATACGCAGTATTTT.

The V gene is TRBV7-2, the J gene TRBJ2-3; 9 bases match TRBD2. V gave up 4 bases and J gave up 0 bases; unmatched junction bases: 5. The germline V gene has CDR1 SGHTA and CDR2 FQGNSA. The CDR3 spans 16 residues. The chain's CDR3 is CASSWTSATSTDTQYF. DNA of the CDR3: TGTGCCAGCAGCTGGACTAGCGCAACTAGCACAGATACGCAGTATTTT.

The chain carries TRBV9 and TRBJ2-7; 8 positions agree with TRBD2. The V segment lost 6 bases and the J segment 2 bases; nucleotides outside the gene matches: 10. Per germline, CDR1 SGDLS and CDR2 YYNGEE. This CDR3 spans 15 amino acids. CDR3: CASTPLATSAYEQYF. The CDR3, as DNA: TGTGCCAGCACCCCCCTCGCGACTAGCGCCTACGAGCAGTACTTC.

This clone was recorded only once. The chain employs TRBV7-8 and TRBJ1-2; tentatively, D is TRBD1 (5 bases). V was pared by 3 bases and J by 2 bases, with 13 bases between. CDR1 is SGHVS, CDR2 FQNEAQ, per germline. The CDR3 is 15 amino acids. Written as DNA, the CDR3 is TGTGCCAGCAGCTTGCCCCGTCGACAGAACTATGGCTACACCTTC. As protein: CASSLPRRQNYGYTF.